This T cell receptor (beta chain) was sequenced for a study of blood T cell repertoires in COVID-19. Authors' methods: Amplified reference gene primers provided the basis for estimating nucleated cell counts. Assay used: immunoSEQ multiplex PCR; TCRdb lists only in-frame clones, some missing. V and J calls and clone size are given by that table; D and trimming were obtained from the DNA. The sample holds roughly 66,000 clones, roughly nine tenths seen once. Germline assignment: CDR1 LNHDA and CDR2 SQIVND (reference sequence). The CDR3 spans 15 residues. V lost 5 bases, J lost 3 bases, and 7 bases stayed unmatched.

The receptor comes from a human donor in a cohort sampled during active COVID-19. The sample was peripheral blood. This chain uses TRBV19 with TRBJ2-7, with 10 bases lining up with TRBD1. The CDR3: CASSGGGQGFYEQYF. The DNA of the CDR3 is TGTGCCAGTAGTGGGGGGGGACAGGGGTTCTACGAGCAGTACTTC.